This TCR beta chain derives from a study of response to subunit inactivated influenza vaccine. Each CDR3 protein gets one entry after TCRdb re-called the RT-PCR reads with MiXCR. The sample shows approximately 730,000 distinct CDR3 sequences, approximately 15% of them seen only once. This sample comprised PBMCs from blood, obtained 14 days before vaccination. This receptor was taken from a man in his fifties who received an inactivated influenza vaccine.

The CDR3 DNA reads TGTGCCAGCAGTTACTCCCGCGAGTCTAGCACAGATACGCAGTATTTT. Translation: CASSYSRESSTDTQYF. V gene TRBV6-5 combines with J gene TRBJ2-3, with D unresolved. The V and J ends lost 0 bases and 0 bases respectively, with 10 bases between them. The CDR3 has 16 amino acids. From germline, CDR1 is MNHEY and CDR2 SVGAGI.